This entry is about one T cell receptor (beta chain). Preparation of the TCRbeta library involved a method that used unique molecular identifiers. MiXCR, run by TCRdb on the PCR reads, gives a single entry per CDR3 protein. The data contain about 610,000 distinct CDR3 sequences, roughly a tenth of them singletons. The CDR3 is 14 residues long. Trimming took off 5 bases at V and 3 bases at J, with 11 bases between the two ends. The sample comes from a study of T-cell reconstitution after alpha-beta-depleted transplantation in children. The sequence was obtained from a human donor who donated a stem cell graft to a child with acute myeloid leukemia. This chain links TRBV12-3 or TRBV12-4 with TRBJ2-1; D ambiguous. The material sequenced was PBMCs from the stem cell graft donor, taken from the stem cell graft. The DNA of the CDR3 is TGTGCCAGCAGTCCCCAGCGTAGCTACAATGAGCAGTTCTTC. Translation: CASSPQRSYNEQFF.